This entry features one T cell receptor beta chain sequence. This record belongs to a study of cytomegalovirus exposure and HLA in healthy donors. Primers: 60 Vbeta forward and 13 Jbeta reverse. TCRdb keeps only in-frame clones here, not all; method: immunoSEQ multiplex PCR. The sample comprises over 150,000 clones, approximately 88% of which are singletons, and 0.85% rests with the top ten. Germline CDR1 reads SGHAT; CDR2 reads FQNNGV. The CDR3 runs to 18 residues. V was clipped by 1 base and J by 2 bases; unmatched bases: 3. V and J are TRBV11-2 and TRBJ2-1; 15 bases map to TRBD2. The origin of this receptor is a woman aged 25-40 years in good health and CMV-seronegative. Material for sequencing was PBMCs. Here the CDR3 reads CASSLVGTSGRTYNEQFF. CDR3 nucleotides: TGTGCCAGCAGCTTAGTCGGGACTAGCGGGAGGACCTACAATGAGCAGTTCTTC.